Below, one T cell receptor beta chain is given with its context. This specimen comes from a study of T-cell reconstitution after alpha-beta-depleted transplantation in children. Between the trimmed V and J ends, which lost 6 bases and 5 bases, there was a span of 22 bases. CDR1 is MNHNS, CDR2 SASEGT, per germline. This CDR3 has 17 residues. As it was prepared, the TCRbeta library received unique molecular identifiers. TCRdb re-derived calls from the PCR reads in MiXCR, one entry per CDR3 protein. The top ten clones hold about 5.4% of a sample with around 500,000 distinct CDR3 sequences, around 12% of them seen once.

The gene calls are TRBV6-1 and TRBJ1-4; D is perhaps TRBD1 (5 bases). The clonotype comes from a human donor who donated a stem cell graft to a child with combined immunodeficiency. The specimen comprised PBMCs from the stem cell graft donor, sampled from the stem cell graft. The CDR3 protein is CASSSGGGVATNEKLFF. CDR3 in DNA: TGTGCCAGCAGCTCCGGGGGGGGTGTCGCTACGAATGAAAAACTGTTTTTT.